This is a list of T cell receptor beta chains from one sample in a study of CD8+ T cells in alopecia areata. Profiling relied on immunoSEQ multiplex PCR, and the TCRdb table lists in-frame clones only, not all of them. Of 120,000 or so clones in the sample, 50% to 75% are singletons; the top ten hold about 31%. Sample: CD8+ T cells sorted from blood, taken at week 4, from a patient treated with tofacitinib. Every receptor here comes from a human donor with alopecia areata. The CDR3 runs from the conserved cysteine through the conserved F or W. A D gene is named only where the DNA matches it firmly. Only some rows state a clone size, as once, few, many or a class for expanded clones.

-	TRBV30	-	TRBJ2-3	CAWSVVVASTDTQYF	TGTGCCTGGAGTGTAGTCGTAGCTAGCACAGATACGCAGTATTTT
-	TRBV27	once	TRBJ1-2	CASSNQGIYGYTF	TGTGCCAGCAGTAACCAGGGGATCTATGGCTACACCTTC
-	TRBV5-1	-	TRBJ2-7	CASSFTVHREGEQYF	TGCGCCAGCAGCTTCACTGTCCACAGGGAAGGCGAGCAGTACTTC
TRBD1	TRBV27	-	TRBJ1-2	CASSSDQYRGEGYGYTF	TGTGCCAGCAGTTCCGATCAGTACAGGGGCGAAGGGTATGGCTACACCTTC
-	TRBV29-1	few	TRBJ2-3	CSGDSPGTDTQYF	TGCAGCGGCGACTCTCCCGGGACAGATACGCAGTATTTT
-	TRBV4-3	once	TRBJ2-7	CASSQDPSSSYEQYF	TGCGCCAGCAGCCAAGATCCTAGCAGCTCCTACGAGCAGTACTTC
-	TRBV7-2	-	TRBJ1-1	CASSSGWVTEAFF	TGTGCCAGCAGCTCAGGGTGGGTCACTGAAGCTTTCTTT
-	TRBV9	-	TRBJ1-3	CASSVDENTIYF	TGTGCCAGCAGCGTAGACGAAAACACCATATATTTT
-	TRBV5-1	-	TRBJ1-2	CASSPPTGNGYTF	TGCGCCAGCAGCCCCCCCACAGGGAATGGCTACACCTTC
TRBD2	TRBV27	few	TRBJ2-5	CASSPELATQSEETQYF	TGTGCCAGCAGTCCGGAACTAGCGACTCAAAGTGAAGAGACCCAGTACTTC
-	TRBV30	few	TRBJ1-3	CAWSLDSSGNTIYF	TGTGCCTGGAGCCTCGACAGCTCTGGAAACACCATATATTTT
-	TRBV7-9	-	TRBJ2-5	CASSPITIQETQYF	TGTGCCAGCAGCCCAATCACCATTCAAGAGACCCAGTACTTC
-	TRBV29-1	-	TRBJ2-7	CSVVILGRNTYEQYF	TGCAGCGTTGTTATCTTGGGGAGGAACACCTACGAGCAGTACTTC
TRBD2	TRBV5-6	-	TRBJ2-7	CASSWTGGYEQYF	TGTGCCAGCAGCTGGACGGGAGGCTACGAGCAGTACTTC
TRBD1	TRBV19	-	TRBJ1-5	CASSLGGQGNQPQHF	TGTGCCAGTAGCCTAGGGGGACAGGGGAATCAGCCCCAGCATTTT
-	TRBV7-2	-	TRBJ2-7	CASSLGAGAGEQYF	TGTGCCAGCAGCTTAGGGGCCGGAGCGGGCGAGCAGTACTTC
-	TRBV7-9	-	TRBJ2-5	CASSPGETQYF	TGTGCCAGCAGCCCAGGGGAGACCCAGTACTTC
TRBD1	TRBV27	-	TRBJ2-5	CASSWGQGARETQYF	TGTGCCAGCAGTTGGGGACAGGGGGCGCGGGAGACCCAGTACTTC
-	TRBV11-2	-	TRBJ1-6	CASSFSPGGRNSPLHF	TGTGCCAGCAGCTTCTCCCCGGGGGGGAGAAATTCACCCCTCCACTTT
-	TRBV14	-	TRBJ1-1	CASSPHYGREAFF	TGTGCCAGCAGCCCACATTATGGGCGTGAAGCTTTCTTT
-	TRBV15	-	TRBJ1-5	CATSRVGNSNQPQHF	TGTGCCACCAGCAGAGTAGGGAATAGCAATCAGCCCCAGCATTTT
TRBD1	TRBV15	-	TRBJ2-1	CATSDERQGANNEQFF	TGTGCCACCAGCGATGAGAGACAGGGGGCGAACAATGAGCAGTTCTTC
TRBD2	TRBV30	-	TRBJ2-3	CAWKTSGGYLDTQYF	TGTGCCTGGAAGACTAGCGGGGGGTACTTGGATACGCAGTATTTT
-	TRBV5-4	-	TRBJ2-6	CASSYLPDGANVLTF	TGTGCCAGCAGCTATTTGCCAGATGGGGCCAACGTCCTGACTTTC
TRBD1	TRBV27	-	TRBJ1-5	CASSPLSYRGDQPQHF	TGTGCCAGCAGTCCCCTATCATACAGGGGTGATCAGCCCCAGCATTTT
TRBD2	TRBV7-3	-	TRBJ2-1	CASSFGTSNEQFF	TGTGCCAGCAGCTTCGGGACTAGCAATGAGCAGTTCTTC
-	TRBV13	-	TRBJ1-1	CASSEVGGTEAFF	TGTGCCAGCAGCGAGGTAGGGGGCACTGAAGCTTTCTTT
TRBD1	TRBV29-1	-	TRBJ1-1	CSVPGQGVTEAFF	TGCAGCGTTCCGGGACAGGGGGTCACTGAAGCTTTCTTT
TRBD1	TRBV11-1	-	TRBJ2-7	CASSSPTGGYEQYF	TGTGCCAGCAGTTCACCGACAGGGGGCTACGAGCAGTACTTC
-	TRBV4-2	few	TRBJ2-1	CASSLNSEQFF	TGTGCCAGCAGCCTTAACAGTGAGCAGTTCTTC
TRBD2	TRBV29-1	once	TRBJ2-1	CSVDRTSGAGDEQFF	TGCAGCGTTGACCGAACTAGCGGGGCGGGTGATGAGCAGTTCTTC
-	TRBV10-3	-	TRBJ1-2	CAISPVVLYGYTF	TGTGCCATCAGCCCTGTAGTACTCTATGGCTACACCTTC
-	TRBV13	-	TRBJ2-5	CASSPRGQIQETQYF	TGTGCCAGCAGCCCGCGGGGACAGATCCAAGAGACCCAGTACTTC
TRBD1	TRBV30	-	TRBJ2-1	CACRDRAYNEQFF	TGTGCCTGCCGGGACAGGGCCTACAATGAGCAGTTCTTC
-	TRBV29-1	-	TRBJ1-2	CSVGVLGYGYTF	TGCAGCGTTGGGGTCTTGGGTTACGGCTACACCTTC
-	TRBV29-1	-	TRBJ1-1	CSVLDGEAFF	TGCAGCGTACTGGACGGTGAAGCTTTCTTT
TRBD1	TRBV5-6	-	TRBJ1-2	CASSLIRGQNYGYTF	TGTGCCAGCAGCCTCATCCGGGGACAGAACTATGGCTACACCTTC
TRBD1	TRBV29-1	few	TRBJ1-2	CSVIQGNGYTF	TGCAGCGTAATACAGGGGAATGGCTACACCTTC
-	TRBV13	-	TRBJ2-5	CASSLQGEETQYF	TGTGCCAGCAGCTTACAAGGGGAAGAGACCCAGTACTTC
TRBD2	TRBV29-1	few	TRBJ2-7	CSVRWGGSSYEQYF	TGCAGCGTTAGGTGGGGAGGGAGCTCCTACGAGCAGTACTTC
TRBD1	TRBV29-1	-	TRBJ1-2	CSAVQGSYGYTF	TGCAGCGCTGTACAGGGGAGCTATGGCTACACCTTC
TRBD2	TRBV7-6	-	TRBJ2-7	CASSLGGGYEQYF	TGTGCCAGCAGCCTCGGGGGGGGTTACGAGCAGTACTTC
-	TRBV5-4	few	TRBJ1-2	CASSPDSNYGYTF	TGTGCCAGCAGCCCGGACAGTAACTATGGCTACACCTTC
TRBD2	TRBV9	few	TRBJ2-3	CASSVPGGGTDTQYF	TGTGCCAGCAGCGTGCCGGGGGGAGGCACAGATACGCAGTATTTT
-	TRBV14	-	TRBJ1-2	CASSPSGGGYGYTF	TGTGCCAGCAGCCCGTCGGGGGGTGGCTATGGCTACACCTTC